These T cell receptor beta chains were read from a single sample in a study of blood T cell repertoires in COVID-19. Generated by immunoSEQ multiplex PCR, the TCRdb table keeps only in-frame clones and is missing some. The data hold 130,000 or so clones, with around 88% observed a single time. The sequenced sample was peripheral blood. All receptors derive from a man in his fifties or sixties with acute or convalescent COVID-19. CDR3s include the opening cysteine and the closing phenylalanine or tryptophan.

CDR3 protein: CASRHDRPTYNEQFF; V gene: TRBV5-1; J gene: TRBJ2-1
CDR3 protein: CASSLTLEDTIYF; V gene: TRBV7-3; J gene: TRBJ1-3
CDR3 protein: CASSSYLGQGLDQPQHF; V gene: TRBV11-2; J gene: TRBJ1-5
CDR3 protein: CASSLEKSALTGYTF; V gene: TRBV4-1; J gene: TRBJ1-2
CDR3 protein: CASSDRGQPPEGYTF; V gene: TRBV19; J gene: TRBJ1-2
CDR3 protein: CASSPRTSGRYEQYF; V gene: TRBV9; J gene: TRBJ2-7
CDR3 protein: CASSEGMGTEAFF; V gene: TRBV5-1; J gene: TRBJ1-1
CDR3 protein: CASSLGGTGSFNEQFF; V gene: TRBV7-9; J gene: TRBJ2-1
CDR3 protein: CSVEINSPEAFF; V gene: TRBV29-1; J gene: TRBJ1-1
CDR3 protein: CASSLAGGPDRGSNYGYTF; V gene: TRBV7-6; J gene: TRBJ1-2
CDR3 protein: CASSLDTVTEAFF; V gene: TRBV5-1; J gene: TRBJ1-1
CDR3 protein: CASSSLSRTGPYNEQFF; V gene: TRBV7-3; J gene: TRBJ2-1
CDR3 protein: CARSLPPVEAFF; V gene: TRBV5-3; J gene: TRBJ1-1
CDR3 protein: CASRGTATNEKLFF; V gene: TRBV19; J gene: TRBJ1-4
CDR3 protein: CASSRDRVTGYEQYF; V gene: TRBV27; J gene: TRBJ2-7
CDR3 protein: CASSQQLATTDTQYF; V gene: TRBV14; J gene: TRBJ2-3
CDR3 protein: CASRPGQGAIGELFF; V gene: TRBV4-1; J gene: TRBJ2-2
CDR3 protein: CASSLSRFTEAFF; V gene: TRBV27; J gene: TRBJ1-1
CDR3 protein: CASSPRTDSGNTIYF; V gene: TRBV18; J gene: TRBJ1-3
CDR3 protein: CAWSTGVPGGYTF; V gene: TRBV30; J gene: TRBJ1-2
CDR3 protein: CSASLRGDGQPQHF; V gene: TRBV20-1; J gene: TRBJ1-5
CDR3 protein: CASSVGGANTEAFF; V gene: TRBV10-1; J gene: TRBJ1-1
CDR3 protein: CASSFAYSYEQYF; V gene: TRBV6-6; J gene: TRBJ2-7